One and the same sample provided the 23 T cell receptor beta chains below, sequenced in a study of cytotoxic CD8 clonotypes in ibrutinib-treated CLL. Using immunoSEQ multiplex PCR, the repertoire was profiled, and TCRdb retains in-frame clones only, with some absent. Here the sample spans about 12,000 clones, roughly four fifths being singletons. The specimen was PBMCs, collected at disease progression, from a patient treated with ibrutinib. The source is a human donor with chronic lymphocytic leukemia.

The V call is TRBV5-4, the J call TRBJ2-1; D remains ambiguous. This CDR3 is 14 amino acids long. In germline, CDR1 is SGHNT, CDR2 YYREEE (reference sequence). Trimming shortened V by 1 base and J by 3 bases, and 8 bases separated the two germline ends. CDR3 residues: CASSLWAGYNEQFF. CDR3 DNA sequence: TGTGCCAGCAGCTTGTGGGCAGGCTACAATGAGCAGTTCTTC.

This sequence joins TRBV5-1 and TRBJ2-5; 15 nucleotides agree with TRBD2. Germline V gene lookup returns CDR1 SGHRS and CDR2 YFSETQ. V shed 7 bases and J 4 bases; nucleotides not matched to a gene: 8. The CDR3 covers 16 residues. CDR3 protein: CASDLGLAGGLETQYF. The DNA of the CDR3 is TGCGCCAGCGACCTTGGACTAGCGGGAGGGTTAGAGACCCAGTACTTC. The full variable domain, with the rest looked up from reference TRBV5-1 and TRBJ2-5, is KAGVTQTPRYLIKTRGQQVTLSCSPISGHRSVSWYQQTPGQGLQFLFEYFSETQRNKGNFPGRFSGRQFSNSRSEMNVSTLELGDSALYLCASDLGLAGGLETQYFGPGTRLLVL.

The chain combines TRBV10-1 with TRBJ2-4; TRBD2 might be the D (6 bases). Germline V gene sequence: CDR1 WNHNN, CDR2 SYGVQD (reference sequence). The CDR3 runs to 16 residues. Trimming pared 10 bases from V and 0 bases from J, leaving 19 bases between. The DNA for the CDR3 is TGCGCCAATCAAGGTCAGGGAGGATTAGCCAAAAACATTCAGTACTTC. Translation: CANQGQGGLAKNIQYF.

The chain recombines TRBV21-1 with TRBJ2-7. TRBV21-1 is a pseudogene locus. The CDR3 is 15 amino acids. The CDR3 sequence is CASSKVGSPGYEQYF. The CDR3 DNA reads as TGTGCCAGCAGCAAAGTAGGGTCCCCTGGCTACGAGCAGTACTTC.

This clone has a single count. This chain connects TRBV18 to TRBJ2-6; D not certain. The germline V gene has CDR1 KGHSH and CDR2 LQKENI. V gave up 3 bases and J gave up 0 bases, with 9 bases separating them. The CDR3 runs to 16 residues. The chain's CDR3 is CASSPGRVSGANVLTF. CDR3 coding DNA: TGTGCCAGCTCACCCGGACGTGTCTCTGGGGCCAACGTCCTGACTTTC.

The chain joins TRBV6-1 to TRBJ2-7; 10 bases map to TRBD2. This CDR3 has 14 amino acids. The J segment lost 2 bases and the V segment lost 11 bases, leaving 9 bases of the junction unmatched. The germline V gene encodes CDR1 MNHNS and CDR2 SASEGT. CDR3 bases: TGTGCCGGCGGCAAGCGGGAGGGTACCTACGAGCAGTACTTC. Translating it yields CAGGKREGTYEQYF.

This chain uses TRBV19 with TRBJ2-5; D is tentatively TRBD1 or TRBD2 (5 bases each). Trimming cost V 9 bases and J 0 bases, with 11 bases left between them. Per the germline V gene, CDR1 is LNHDA and CDR2 is SQIVND (reference sequence). This CDR3 has 13 amino acids. The CDR3 loop is CASRDGNQETQYF. The CDR3 nucleotides read TGTGCCAGCAGGGACGGCAACCAAGAGACCCAGTACTTC. Full variable domain (remainder filled in from reference TRBV19 and TRBJ2-5): DGGITQSPKYLFRKEGQNVTLSCEQNLNHDAMYWYRQDPGQGLRLIYYSQIVNDFQKGDIAEGYSVSREKKESFPLTVTSAQKNPTAFYLCASRDGNQETQYFGPGTRLLVL.

This rearrangement joins TRBV6-6 to TRBJ1-2, with D unclear. The CDR3 has 15 residues. Germline CDR1 is MNHNY and CDR2 is SVGAGI (reference sequence). The V and J ends lost 6 bases and 0 bases respectively, with 14 bases between them. For the CDR3, the DNA is TGTGCCAGCAGCGCCCAGGTTGCGACTAACTATGGCTACACCTTC. This encodes CASSAQVATNYGYTF.

The chain recombines TRBV28 with TRBJ2-2; D gene ambiguous. This CDR3 spans 14 amino acids. Germline CDR1 and CDR2: MDHEN and SYDVKM. Trimming took 6 bases from V and 4 from J, leaving 12 bases between them. The CDR3 bases are TGTGCCAGCAGGGAAGAGAGAGGCACCGGGGAGCTGTTTTTT. Its protein product is CASREERGTGELFF.

V is TRBV6-1 and J is TRBJ2-5; no clear D. Germline lookup yields CDR1 MNHNS and CDR2 SASEGT. The CDR3 consists of 12 residues. The ends were cut back, 8 bases at V and 7 bases at J, with 14 bases in the middle. This CDR3 reads CASSPSKVTQYF. For the CDR3, the DNA is TGTGCCAGCTCGCCGTCGAAGGTGACCCAGTACTTC.

This chain connects TRBV7-2 to TRBJ1-2; D may be TRBD1 (5 bases). The CDR3 is made up of 16 amino acids. Trimming removed 8 bases at V and 1 base at J, with 20 bases between. Germline V gene data show CDR1 as SGHTA and CDR2 as FQGNSA. CDR3 sequence (DNA): TGTGCCAGCCTCCCCAGACAGTCTAGTCTTAACTATGGCTACACCTTC. Translating it yields CASLPRQSSLNYGYTF.

The genes are TRBV5-1 and TRBJ2-4; 7 bases are shared with TRBD1. There are 17 residues in the CDR3. The germline V gene has CDR1 SGHRS and CDR2 YFSETQ. V shed 1 base and J 4 bases; nucleotides not matched to a gene: 11. This chain's CDR3 is CASSLHLQGSGKNIQYF. The CDR3 region has the DNA TGCGCCAGCAGCTTGCACTTACAGGGGTCGGGGAAAAACATTCAGTACTTC. The full variable domain, with the rest looked up from reference TRBV5-1 and TRBJ2-4, is KAGVTQTPRYLIKTRGQQVTLSCSPISGHRSVSWYQQTPGQGLQFLFEYFSETQRNKGNFPGRFSGRQFSNSRSEMNVSTLELGDSALYLCASSLHLQGSGKNIQYFGAGTRLSVL.

J is TRBJ2-5 and V is TRBV9; D possibly corresponds to TRBD2 (5 bases). CDR3 size: 12 residues. Trimming cost V 7 bases and J 2 bases, with 9 bases left between them. Germline-derived CDR1 and CDR2 are SGDLS and YYNGEE. The CDR3 is CASGSLQETQYF. The CDR3 DNA is TGTGCCAGCGGGAGCTTACAAGAGACCCAGTACTTC. Based on the CDR3 plus reference TRBV9 and TRBJ2-5, the full variable domain is DSGVTQTPKHLITATGQRVTLRCSPRSGDLSVYWYQQSLDQGLQFLIQYYNGEERAKGNILERFSAQQFPDLHSELNLSSLELGDSALYFCASGSLQETQYFGPGTRLLVL.

J is TRBJ1-2 and V is TRBV7-9; possible D gene TRBD1, 5 bases. The CDR3 is 16 residues long. The V gene lost 2 bases and the J gene lost 4 bases, with 17 bases spanning the gap. In germline, CDR1 is SEHNR, CDR2 FQNEAQ (reference sequence). The CDR3: CASSLSLRQGVYGYTF. The CDR3 DNA reads TGTGCCAGCAGCTTATCACTCCGTCAGGGAGTCTATGGCTACACCTTC.

V usage is TRBV5-8 and J usage is TRBJ2-5, with D perhaps TRBD2 (7 bases). The germline V gene has CDR1 SGHTS and CDR2 YDEGEE. Trimming removed 2 bases from V and 5 bases from J, with 10 bases in between. The CDR3 covers 13 residues. The CDR3 region has the DNA TGTGCCAGCAGCTTAGGGGGGGGTGAGACCCAGTACTTC. Its protein product is CASSLGGGETQYF.

The chain recombines TRBV10-1 with TRBJ2-2; TRBD1 matches 7 bases. The CDR3 length is 15 residues. Germline-derived CDR1 and CDR2 are WNHNN and SYGVQD (reference sequence). The junction had 5 bases not matched to a gene; V was cut back by 4 bases and J by 3 bases. CDR3 DNA: TGCGCCAGCAGTGTGGGCCAGGGGGACACCGGGGAGCTGTTTTTT. This encodes CASSVGQGDTGELFF.

By share, this clone ranks as medium-sized. The chain combines TRBV10-1 with TRBJ1-1, with D hard to call. V was cut by 0 bases and J by 7 bases, with 15 bases left in between. Germline CDR1 is WNHNN and CDR2 is SYGVQD (reference sequence). This CDR3 contains 15 residues. The CDR3 DNA is TGCGCCAGCAGTGAGTCGCCCATGGGTAGAGATGAAGCTTTCTTT. Translated: CASSESPMGRDEAFF.

This sequence joins TRBV7-9 and TRBJ2-7, with 10 bases that match TRBD2. This CDR3 has 15 amino acids. The germline CDR1 and CDR2 sequences are SEHNR and FQNEAQ (reference sequence). V trimming: 5 bases; J trimming: 2 bases; junction bases outside the gene matches: 6. As DNA, the CDR3 is TGTGCCAGCAGCCTCGGGACTAGCGTAACCTACGAGCAGTACTTC. Its translation: CASSLGTSVTYEQYF. Filled out from reference TRBV7-9 and TRBJ2-7, the complete variable domain reads DTGVSQNPRHKITKRGQNVTFRCDPISEHNRLYWYRQTLGQGPEFLTYFQNEAQLEKSRLLSDRFSAERPKGSFSTLEIQRTEQGDSAMYLCASSLGTSVTYEQYFGPGTRLTVT.

This chain connects TRBV7-6 to TRBJ2-1; 10 bases fit TRBD2. The junction had 3 bases not matched to a gene; V was cut back by 5 bases and J by 2 bases. Germline CDR1 and CDR2: SGHVS and FNYEAQ. This CDR3 is built from 15 residues. This CDR3 is CASSPGLAAYNEQFF. DNA of the CDR3: TGTGCCAGCAGCCCAGGACTAGCGGCCTACAATGAGCAGTTCTTC.

This clone qualifies as medium-sized. CDR3 protein: CASREFDSGANVLTF. CDR3 sequence (DNA): TGTGCCAGCAGGGAGTTCGACTCTGGGGCCAACGTCCTGACTTTC. This chain uses TRBV6-1 with TRBJ2-6; unclear D gene. CDR1 is MNHNS and CDR2 is SASEGT in the germline V gene. The CDR3 consists of 15 residues. The V and J ends lost 6 bases and 0 bases respectively, with 9 bases between them.

The gene calls are TRBV5-5 and TRBJ1-4; D might be TRBD1 (6 bases). Trimming removed 0 bases at V and 6 bases at J, with 21 bases between. In germline, CDR1 is SGHKS, CDR2 YYEKEE (reference sequence). The CDR3 runs 18 residues. The CDR3 region is CASSLGWGHRDKDEKLFF. The DNA of the CDR3 is TGTGCCAGCAGCTTGGGATGGGGGCACAGGGATAAGGATGAAAAACTGTTTTTT.

The chain is built from TRBV27 and TRBJ1-5; possibly TRBD1 for D (5 bases). Germline values: CDR1 MNHEY, CDR2 SMNVEV (reference sequence). The V end was cut by 0 bases, the J end by 3 bases, with 6 bases between. The CDR3 has 14 residues. Here the CDR3 reads CASSLSQVNQPQHF. CDR3 bases: TGTGCCAGCAGTTTATCACAGGTCAATCAGCCCCAGCATTTT.

The chain recombines TRBV29-1 with TRBJ2-5; D might be TRBD1 (5 bases). CDR3 length: 13 residues. V lost 5 bases and J lost 5, with 15 bases in between. Germline CDR1 SQVTM, CDR2 ANQGSEA. CDR3 in amino acids: CSVSSPGPETQYF. CDR3 DNA sequence: TGCAGCGTTAGTAGTCCAGGGCCCGAGACCCAGTACTTC.